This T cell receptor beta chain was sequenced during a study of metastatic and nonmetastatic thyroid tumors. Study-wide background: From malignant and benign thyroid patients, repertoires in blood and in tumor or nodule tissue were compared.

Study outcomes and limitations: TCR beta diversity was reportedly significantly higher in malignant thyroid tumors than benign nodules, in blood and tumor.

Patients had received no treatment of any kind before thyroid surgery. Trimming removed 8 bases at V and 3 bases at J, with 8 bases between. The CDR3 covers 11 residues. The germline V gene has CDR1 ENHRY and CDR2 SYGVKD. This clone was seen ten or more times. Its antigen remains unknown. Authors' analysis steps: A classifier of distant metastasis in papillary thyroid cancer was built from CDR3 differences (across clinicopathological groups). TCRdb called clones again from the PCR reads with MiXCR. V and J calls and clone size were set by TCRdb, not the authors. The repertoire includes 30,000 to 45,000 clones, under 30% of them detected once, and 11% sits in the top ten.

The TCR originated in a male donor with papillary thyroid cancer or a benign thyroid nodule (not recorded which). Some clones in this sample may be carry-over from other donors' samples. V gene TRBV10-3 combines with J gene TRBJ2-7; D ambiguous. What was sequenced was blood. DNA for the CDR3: TGTGCCATCCGCCAGAACTACGAGCAGTACTTC. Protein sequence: CAIRQNYEQYF.